This record covers a single TCR beta chain. Its antigen is unknown. Use of 60 Vbeta and 13 Jbeta primers characterized the PCR. The assay was immunoSEQ multiplex PCR, and TCRdb's table has in-frame clones only and misses some. Its table records about 60,000 clones. This CDR3 spans 15 amino acids. Trimming removed 1 base at V and 2 bases at J, with 11 bases between. Germline lookup yields CDR1 SEHNR and CDR2 FQNEAQ (reference sequence). The data derive from a study of cytomegalovirus exposure and HLA in healthy donors. The wider study: Of all 400 or so donors who were genotyped, roughly 81% belonged to the Caucasian-associated ancestry cluster.

Study-wide results and caveats: Later analysis reportedly placed an Asian-associated ancestry cluster below the roughly 690-donor mean in N-insertions. Segments of the TCR beta V type were, in most cases, productive about 87% or about 30% of the time in an earlier analysis.

V usage is TRBV7-9 and J usage is TRBJ2-5, with a weak D call TRBD2 (6 bases). The TCR originated in a man aged 50 or older in good health and CMV-seropositive. Sequences were obtained from PBMCs. CDR3 protein: CASSLVGRGQETQYF. The CDR3 nucleotides are TGTGCCAGCAGCTTAGTGGGGCGGGGACAAGAGACCCAGTACTTC. The full variable domain, its missing parts supplied by reference TRBV7-9 and TRBJ2-5, is DTGVSQNPRHKITKRGQNVTFRCDPISEHNRLYWYRQTLGQGPEFLTYFQNEAQLEKSRLLSDRFSAERPKGSFSTLEIQRTEQGDSAMYLCASSLVGRGQETQYFGPGTRLLVL.